This T cell receptor (beta chain) was observed in a study of cytomegalovirus exposure and HLA in healthy donors. General study results and limits: In an earlier analysis, productive rearrangement rates for most beta V segments clustered near 87% or 30%. According to a later analysis, most TCR beta chains associated with CMV appeared HLA-restricted.

Trimming cost V 1 base and J 3 bases, with 6 bases left between them. This CDR3 contains 13 residues. Germline V gene lookup returns CDR1 SGHTA and CDR2 FQGTGA. This clone was observed a handful of times. Its antigen is unidentified. In the PCR, 60 Vbeta and 13 Jbeta primers were used. The assay was immunoSEQ multiplex PCR, and TCRdb's table has in-frame clones only and misses some. The sample carries about 140,000 clones, 70% to 85% recorded once. Sequencing was carried out using PBMCs. J is TRBJ1-1 and V is TRBV7-3, with unresolved D. The sequence was collected from a man between 40 and 49 years old in good health and CMV-seronegative. The DNA of the CDR3 is TGTGCCAGCAGCTTAATCGGGGACACTGAAGCTTTCTTT. Its protein product is CASSLIGDTEAFF.